These 5 T cell receptor beta chains were all obtained from the same sample, sequenced in a study of T-cell memory formation after mild COVID-19. TCRdb itself ran the 5' RACE reads through MiXCR, one entry per CDR3 protein. The repertoire includes roughly 340,000 distinct CDR3 sequences, less than 25% of them detected once, and over 20% sits in the top ten. The sample comprised PBMCs or a T cell subset sorted from them (not recorded which). Receptors originate from a man between 18 and 29 years old who had mild COVID-19 (a few samples of this study predate the infection). Cell type and time point are not known.

There are a few counts of this clonotype. The genes are TRBV2 and TRBJ1-2; maybe TRBD1 (5 bases). Germline loops: CDR1 SNHLY, CDR2 FYNNEI. V dropped 6 bases and J dropped 0 bases, with 11 bases sitting between them. This CDR3 contains 14 residues. CDR3 region: CASSLSGTNYGYTF. CDR3 bases: TGTGCCAGCAGCTTGTCAGGGACTAACTATGGCTACACCTTC.

This rearrangement joins TRBV12-3 or TRBV12-4 to TRBJ2-5; 8 bases agree with TRBD2. The CDR3 has 18 residues. V shed 7 bases and J 4 bases; nucleotides not matched to a gene: 20. The CDR3 sequence: CASTALVAGGGLGETQYF. The CDR3 DNA reads TGTGCCAGCACCGCCCTAGTGGCGGGCGGGGGGCTGGGAGAGACCCAGTACTTC.

The chain carries TRBV7-6 and TRBJ2-2; TRBD1 matches 11 bases. The junction had 5 bases not matched to a gene; V was cut back by 5 bases and J by 3 bases. This CDR3 region has 16 residues. Germline CDR1 is SGHVS and CDR2 is FNYEAQ. CDR3 loop: CASSERTGGDTGELFF. CDR3 bases: TGTGCCAGCAGCGAGAGGACAGGGGGCGACACCGGGGAGCTGTTTTTT.

This clonotype was recorded a few times. The chain has TRBV2 and TRBJ2-3; TRBD1 matches 8 bases. The V and J ends lost 5 bases and 5 bases, in that order; junction bases with no gene match: 6. This CDR3 contains 14 residues. Germline V lookup: CDR1 SNHLY, CDR2 FYNNEI. CDR3 region: CASSRDRSQDTQYF. The CDR3 DNA reads as TGTGCCAGCAGTCGGGACAGGTCCCAAGATACGCAGTATTTT.

This clonotype has at least ten counts. Here the CDR3 DNA reads TGTGCCAGAGGACAGAAGGCTTATGGCTACACCTTC. Its protein product is CARGQKAYGYTF. J is TRBJ1-2 and V is TRBV18; weak D call: TRBD1 (6 bases). This CDR3 region has 12 residues. V lost 9 bases, J lost 5 bases, and 13 bases lay in between. Germline V gene sequence: CDR1 KGHSH, CDR2 LQKENI.